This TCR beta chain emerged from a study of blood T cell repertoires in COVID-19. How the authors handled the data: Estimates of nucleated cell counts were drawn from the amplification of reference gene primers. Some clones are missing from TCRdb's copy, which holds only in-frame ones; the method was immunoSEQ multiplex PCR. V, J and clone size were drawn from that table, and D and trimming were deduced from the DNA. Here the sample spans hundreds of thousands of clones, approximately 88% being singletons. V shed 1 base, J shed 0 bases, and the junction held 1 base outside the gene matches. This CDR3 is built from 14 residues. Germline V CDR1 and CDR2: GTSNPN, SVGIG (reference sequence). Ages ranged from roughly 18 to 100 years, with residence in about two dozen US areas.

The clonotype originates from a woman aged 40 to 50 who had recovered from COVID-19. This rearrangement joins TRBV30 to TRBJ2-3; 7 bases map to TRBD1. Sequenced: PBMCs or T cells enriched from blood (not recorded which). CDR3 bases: TGTGCCTGGAGTGGGGGACAGAGCACAGATACGCAGTATTTT. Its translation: CAWSGGQSTDTQYF.